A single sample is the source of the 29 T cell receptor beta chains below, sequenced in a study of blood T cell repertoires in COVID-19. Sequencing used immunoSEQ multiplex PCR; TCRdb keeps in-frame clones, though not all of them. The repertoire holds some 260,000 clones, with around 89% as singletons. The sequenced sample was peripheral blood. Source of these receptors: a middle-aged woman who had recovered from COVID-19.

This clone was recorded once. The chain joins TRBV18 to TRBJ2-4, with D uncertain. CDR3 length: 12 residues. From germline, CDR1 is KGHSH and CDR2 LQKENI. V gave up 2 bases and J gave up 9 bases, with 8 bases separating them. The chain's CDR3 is CASSPAGGIQYF. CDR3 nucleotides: TGTGCCAGCTCACCAGCCGGTGGCATTCAGTACTTC. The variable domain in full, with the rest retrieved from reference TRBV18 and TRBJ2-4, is NAGVMQNPRHLVRRRGQEARLRCSPMKGHSHVYWYRQLPEEGLKFMVYLQKENIIDESGMPKERFSAEFPKEGPSILRIQQVVRGDSAAYFCASSPAGGIQYFGAGTRLSVL.

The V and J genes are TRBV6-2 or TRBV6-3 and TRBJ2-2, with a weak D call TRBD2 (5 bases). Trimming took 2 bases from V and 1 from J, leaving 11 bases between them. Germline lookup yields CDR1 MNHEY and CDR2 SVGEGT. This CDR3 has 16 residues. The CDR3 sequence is CASSYRGPMNTGELFF. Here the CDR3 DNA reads TGTGCCAGCAGTTACCGCGGGCCCATGAACACCGGGGAGCTGTTTTTT.

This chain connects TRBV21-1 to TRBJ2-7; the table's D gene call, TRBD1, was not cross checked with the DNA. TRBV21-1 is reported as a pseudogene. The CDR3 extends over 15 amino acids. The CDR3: CASSKRPTEPYEQYV. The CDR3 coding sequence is TGTGCCAGCAGCAAAAGACCGACAGAGCCCTACGAGCAGTACGTC.

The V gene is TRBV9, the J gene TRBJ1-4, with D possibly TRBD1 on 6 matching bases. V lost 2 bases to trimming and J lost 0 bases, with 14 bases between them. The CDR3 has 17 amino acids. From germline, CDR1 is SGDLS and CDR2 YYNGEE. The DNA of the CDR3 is TGTGCCAGCAGCGTGAGGGGGGGCGCGTCAACTAATGAAAAACTGTTTTTT. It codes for CASSVRGGASTNEKLFF.

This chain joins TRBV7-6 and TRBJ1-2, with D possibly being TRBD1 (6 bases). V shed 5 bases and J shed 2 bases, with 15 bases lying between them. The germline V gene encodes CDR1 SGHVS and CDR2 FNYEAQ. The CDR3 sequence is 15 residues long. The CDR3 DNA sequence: TGTGCCAGCAGCCGCGCCGCAGGGGACAACTATGGCTACACCTTC. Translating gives CASSRAAGDNYGYTF.

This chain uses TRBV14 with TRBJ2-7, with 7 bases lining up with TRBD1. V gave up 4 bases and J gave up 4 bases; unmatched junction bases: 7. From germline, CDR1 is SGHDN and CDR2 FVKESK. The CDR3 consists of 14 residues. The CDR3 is CASSLRQGHYEQYF. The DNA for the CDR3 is TGTGCCAGCAGCCTCCGACAGGGCCATTACGAGCAGTACTTC.

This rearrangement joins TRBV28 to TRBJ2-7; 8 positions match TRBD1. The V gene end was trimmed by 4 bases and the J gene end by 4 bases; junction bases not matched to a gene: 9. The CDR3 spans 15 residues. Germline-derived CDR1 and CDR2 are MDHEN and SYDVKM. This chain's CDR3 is CASSSPAGQVYEQYV. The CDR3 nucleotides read TGTGCCAGCAGTTCCCCGGCGGGACAGGTTTACGAGCAGTACGTC.

The CDR3, as DNA: TGTGCCAGCTCACCACGCCTAGCGGGAGGGGAGACCCAGTACTTC. It specifies CASSPRLAGGETQYF. The chain couples TRBV18 to TRBJ2-5; 12 nucleotides line up with TRBD2. V trimming: 1 base; J trimming: 5 bases; junction bases outside the gene matches: 2. Germline V gives CDR1 KGHSH, CDR2 LQKENI. There are 15 residues in the CDR3. The whole variable domain, filled in from reference TRBV18 and TRBJ2-5, reads NAGVMQNPRHLVRRRGQEARLRCSPMKGHSHVYWYRQLPEEGLKFMVYLQKENIIDESGMPKERFSAEFPKEGPSILRIQQVVRGDSAAYFCASSPRLAGGETQYFGPGTRLLVL.

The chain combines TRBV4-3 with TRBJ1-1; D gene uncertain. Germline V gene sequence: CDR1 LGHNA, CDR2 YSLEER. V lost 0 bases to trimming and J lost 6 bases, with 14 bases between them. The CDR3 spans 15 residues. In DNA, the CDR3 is TGCGCCAGCAGCCAAGATCACGAGCCTCGGGCTGAAGCTTTCTTT. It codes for CASSQDHEPRAEAFF.

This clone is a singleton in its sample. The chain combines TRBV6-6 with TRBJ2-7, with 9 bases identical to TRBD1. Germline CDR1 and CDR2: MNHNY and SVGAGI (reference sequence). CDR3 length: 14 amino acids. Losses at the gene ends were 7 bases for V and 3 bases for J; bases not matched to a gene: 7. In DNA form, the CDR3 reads TGTGCCAGCACCCACAGGGACAGGGACTACGAGCAGTACTTC. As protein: CASTHRDRDYEQYF.

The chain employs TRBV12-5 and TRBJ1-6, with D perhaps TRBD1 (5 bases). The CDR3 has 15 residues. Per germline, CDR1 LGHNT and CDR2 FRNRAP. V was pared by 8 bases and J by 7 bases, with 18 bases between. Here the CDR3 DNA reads TGTGCTAGTTCCCCCGGGGGATCCCGAAATTCACCCCTCCACTTT. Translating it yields CASSPGGSRNSPLHF.

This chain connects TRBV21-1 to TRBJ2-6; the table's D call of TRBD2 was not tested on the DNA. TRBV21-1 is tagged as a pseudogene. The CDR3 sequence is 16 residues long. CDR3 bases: TGTGCCAGCAGCAAAGGGGGGGGCTCTGGGGCCAACGTCCTGACTTTC. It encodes CASSKGGGSGANVLTF.

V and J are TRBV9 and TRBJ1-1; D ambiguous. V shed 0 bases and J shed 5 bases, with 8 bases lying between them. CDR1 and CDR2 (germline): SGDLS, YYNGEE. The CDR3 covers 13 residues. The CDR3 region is CASSVATRTEAFF. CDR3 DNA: TGTGCCAGCAGCGTAGCTACCCGGACTGAAGCTTTCTTT.

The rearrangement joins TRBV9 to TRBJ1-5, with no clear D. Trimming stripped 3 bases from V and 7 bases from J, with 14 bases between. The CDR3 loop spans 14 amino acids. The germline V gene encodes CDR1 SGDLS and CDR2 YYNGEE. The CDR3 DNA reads TGTGCCAGCAGCGGAGAGGATGCGGGGCAGCCCCAGCATTTT. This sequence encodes CASSGEDAGQPQHF.

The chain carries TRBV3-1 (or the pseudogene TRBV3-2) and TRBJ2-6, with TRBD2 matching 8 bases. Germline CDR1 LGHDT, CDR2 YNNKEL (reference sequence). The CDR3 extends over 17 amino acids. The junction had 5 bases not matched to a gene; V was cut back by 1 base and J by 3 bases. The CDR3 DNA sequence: TGTGCCAGCAGCCAAGCCCGGGGGGGGTTTGGGGCCAACGTCCTGACTTTC. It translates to CASSQARGGFGANVLTF.

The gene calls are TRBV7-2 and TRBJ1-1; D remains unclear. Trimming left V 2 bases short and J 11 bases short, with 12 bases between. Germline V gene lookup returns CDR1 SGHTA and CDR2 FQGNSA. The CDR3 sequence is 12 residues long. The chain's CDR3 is CASSLSGLRAFF. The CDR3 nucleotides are TGTGCCAGCAGCTTATCCGGACTCAGGGCTTTCTTT.

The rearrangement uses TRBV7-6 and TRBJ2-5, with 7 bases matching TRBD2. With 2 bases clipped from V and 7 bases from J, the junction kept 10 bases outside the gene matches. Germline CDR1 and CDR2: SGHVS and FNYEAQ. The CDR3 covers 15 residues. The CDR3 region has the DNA TGTGCCAGCAGCTTATCTTGGGACTACCAGGGGACCCAGTACTTC. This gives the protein CASSLSWDYQGTQYF.

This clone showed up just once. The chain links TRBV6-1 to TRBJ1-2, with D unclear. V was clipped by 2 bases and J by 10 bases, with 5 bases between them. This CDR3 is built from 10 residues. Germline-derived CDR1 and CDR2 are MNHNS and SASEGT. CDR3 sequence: CASSEFIYTF. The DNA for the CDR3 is TGTGCCAGCAGTGAATTTATCTACACCTTC.

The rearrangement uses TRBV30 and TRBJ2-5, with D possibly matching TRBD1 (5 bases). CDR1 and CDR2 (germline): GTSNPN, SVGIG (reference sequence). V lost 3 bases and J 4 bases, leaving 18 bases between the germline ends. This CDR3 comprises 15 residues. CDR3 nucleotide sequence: TGTGCCTGGAGGGCCGGATGGGGCCCCTTAGAGACCCAGTACTTC. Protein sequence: CAWRAGWGPLETQYF.

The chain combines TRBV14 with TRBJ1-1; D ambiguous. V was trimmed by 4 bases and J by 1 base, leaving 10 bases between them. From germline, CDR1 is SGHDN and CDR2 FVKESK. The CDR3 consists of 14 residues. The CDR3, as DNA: TGTGCCAGCAGCCCTGAGGCCCGGAACACTGAAGCTTTCTTT. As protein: CASSPEARNTEAFF.

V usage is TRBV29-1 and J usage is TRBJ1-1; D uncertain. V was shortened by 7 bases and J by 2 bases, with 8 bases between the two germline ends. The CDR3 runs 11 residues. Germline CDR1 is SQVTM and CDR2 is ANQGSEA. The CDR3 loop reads CSARHNTEAFF. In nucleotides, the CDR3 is TGCAGCGCCCGACATAACACTGAAGCTTTCTTT.

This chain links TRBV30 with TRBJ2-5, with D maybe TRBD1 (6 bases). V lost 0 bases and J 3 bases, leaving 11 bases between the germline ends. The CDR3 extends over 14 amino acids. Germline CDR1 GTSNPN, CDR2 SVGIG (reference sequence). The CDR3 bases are TGTGCCTGGAGTGTTGGGTCAGGGGAAGAGACCCAGTACTTC. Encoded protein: CAWSVGSGEETQYF.

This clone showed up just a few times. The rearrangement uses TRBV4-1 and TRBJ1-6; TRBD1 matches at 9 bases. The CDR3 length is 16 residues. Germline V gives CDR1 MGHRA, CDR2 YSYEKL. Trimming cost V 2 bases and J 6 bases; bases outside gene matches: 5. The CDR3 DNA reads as TGCGCCAGCAGCCAACGACAGGGGGTGGCTAATTCACCCCTCCACTTT. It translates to CASSQRQGVANSPLHF.

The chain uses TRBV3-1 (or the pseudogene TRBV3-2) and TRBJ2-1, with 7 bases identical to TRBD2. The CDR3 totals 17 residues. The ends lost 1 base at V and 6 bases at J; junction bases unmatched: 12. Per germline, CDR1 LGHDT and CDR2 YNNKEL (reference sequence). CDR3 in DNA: TGTGCCAGCAGCCAAGGGCTTGGGCGGGAGTGGGGCAATGAGCAGTTCTTC. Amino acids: CASSQGLGREWGNEQFF.

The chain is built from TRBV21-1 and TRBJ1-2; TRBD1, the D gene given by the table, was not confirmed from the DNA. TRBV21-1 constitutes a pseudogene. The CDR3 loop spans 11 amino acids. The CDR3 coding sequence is TGTGCCAGCAGGGGGCTCGGTGGCTACACCTTC. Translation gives CASRGLGGYTF.

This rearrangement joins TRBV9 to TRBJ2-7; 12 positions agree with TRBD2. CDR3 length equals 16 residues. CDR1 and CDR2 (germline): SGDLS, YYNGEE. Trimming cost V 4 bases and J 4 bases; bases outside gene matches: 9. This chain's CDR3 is CASSTAPLAGGYEQYF. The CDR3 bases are TGTGCCAGCAGCACAGCGCCCCTAGCGGGAGGGTACGAGCAGTACTTC.

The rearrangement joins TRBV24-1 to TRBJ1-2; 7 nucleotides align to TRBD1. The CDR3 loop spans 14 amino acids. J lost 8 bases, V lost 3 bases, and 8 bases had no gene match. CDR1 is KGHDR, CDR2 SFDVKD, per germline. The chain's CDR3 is CATSDPDRVVGYTF. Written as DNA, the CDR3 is TGTGCCACCAGTGATCCCGACAGGGTTGTCGGCTACACCTTC.

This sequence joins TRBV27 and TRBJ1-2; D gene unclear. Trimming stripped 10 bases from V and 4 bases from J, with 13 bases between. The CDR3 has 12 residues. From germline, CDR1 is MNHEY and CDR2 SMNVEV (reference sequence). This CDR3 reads CATHDGVYGYTF. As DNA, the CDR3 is TGTGCCACCCACGACGGGGTCTATGGCTACACCTTC.

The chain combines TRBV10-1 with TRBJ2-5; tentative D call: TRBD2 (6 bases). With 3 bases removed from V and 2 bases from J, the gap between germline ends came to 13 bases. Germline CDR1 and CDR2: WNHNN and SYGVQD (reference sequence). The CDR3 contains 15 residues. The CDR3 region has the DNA TGCGCCAGCAGTGACCCAGCGGGTTTGCAAGAGACCCAGTACTTC. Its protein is CASSDPAGLQETQYF.